These 9 T cell receptor beta chains were sequenced from one sample in a study of blood T cells in healthy people across ages. A J-beta primer mix and a sample-barcoded 5' primer were used in a second PCR of roughly 7 to 12 cycles. TCRdb reprocessed the 5' RACE reads via MiXCR and lists one record per CDR3 protein. The sample includes approximately 810,000 distinct CDR3 sequences, about 30% seen only once; the top ten take 15% to 20%. The sequencing input was blood. These receptors were taken from a woman of 80 years or more in good health.

This clonotype was seen only a few times. V usage is TRBV9 and J usage is TRBJ1-1; D is perhaps TRBD1 (6 bases). Germline CDR1 SGDLS, CDR2 YYNGEE. There are 15 residues in the CDR3. Between the trimmed V and J ends, which lost 0 bases and 4 bases, there was a span of 13 bases. The chain's CDR3 is CASSVEAGATTEAFF. CDR3 nucleotide sequence: TGTGCCAGCAGCGTAGAGGCAGGGGCTACCACTGAAGCTTTCTTT.

For this clonotype: A much larger clone lies one base from this, so it may be a read error. The chain links TRBV15 to TRBJ2-5; D is possibly TRBD2 (5 bases). Germline V gene sequence: CDR1 LNHNV, CDR2 YYDKDF (reference sequence). The length of the CDR3 is 16 residues. The CDR3 DNA reads as TGTGCCACCAGCAGAGAAATCGGGGTTGGGAAAGAGACCCGGTACTTC. This sequence encodes CATSREIGVGKETRYF.

CDR3 DNA: TGTGCCAGCAGCCCAGGGGATTTTGGAAACACCATATATTTT. It specifies CASSPGDFGNTIYF. The chain couples TRBV3-1 to TRBJ1-3; a weak D match, TRBD1 (6 bases). Between the trimmed V and J ends, which lost 4 bases and 3 bases, there was a span of 10 bases. Germline-derived CDR1 and CDR2 are LGHDT and YNNKEL (reference sequence). The CDR3 loop spans 14 amino acids.

Details on this clonotype: An end of the junction differs from the germline gene, which may be a read error. This chain uses TRBV7-9 with TRBJ1-2; 8 bases fit TRBD1. Germline CDR1 is SEHNR and CDR2 is FQNEAQ (reference sequence). The CDR3 sequence is 13 residues long. In DNA form, the CDR3 reads TGTTCCAGCAGCACCGGGACAGGCCTCGGCTACACCTTC. The encoded protein is CSSSTGTGLGYTF. The full variable domain, completed using reference TRBV7-9 and TRBJ1-2, is DTGVSQNPRHKITKRGQNVTFRCDPISEHNRLYWYRQTLGQGPEFLTYFQNEAQLEKSRLLSDRFSAERPKGSFSTLEIQRTEQGDSAMYLCSSSTGTGLGYTFGSGTRLTVV.

In its sample, this clonotype was seen many times. J is TRBJ2-3 and V is TRBV5-1; D gene uncertain. Deletions cut 2 bases from V and 6 bases from J, with 7 bases between. Germline loops: CDR1 SGHRS, CDR2 YFSETQ. The CDR3 spans 12 residues. DNA of the CDR3: TGCGCCAGCAGCTTTAGGAAGGATACGCAGTATTTT. It encodes CASSFRKDTQYF.

This clonotype has just a few counts. A clone one base away is much larger, so this may be a read error. The chain joins TRBV18 to TRBJ2-1, with D tentatively TRBD1 (6 bases). Germline V gene lookup returns CDR1 KGHSH and CDR2 LQKENI. V lost 3 bases, J lost 13 bases, and 19 bases lay in between. The CDR3 contains 14 residues. CDR3 sequence reads: CASSPGHRQETQFF. CDR3 sequence (DNA): TGTGCCAGCTCACCGGGACACCGTCAAGAGACCCAGTTCTTC.

The chain links TRBV7-2 to TRBJ2-1, with D unclear. The V end lost 1 base, the J end lost 0 bases, and 19 bases lay between the germline ends. Germline CDR1 and CDR2: SGHTA and FQGNSA. The CDR3 sequence is 19 residues long. The CDR3 reads CASSLDPSQWVSSYNEQFF. The CDR3 nucleotides are TGTGCCAGCAGCTTAGACCCAAGTCAGTGGGTTAGCTCCTACAATGAGCAGTTCTTC.

This clonotype was picked up a small number of times. This chain joins TRBV6-2 or TRBV6-3 and TRBJ1-5; D remains unclear. The CDR3 is 14 residues long. CDR1 and CDR2 (germline): MNHEY, SVGEGT. The V end lost 7 bases, the J end lost 7 bases, and 17 bases lay between the germline ends. CDR3: CASTADEGWQPQHF. CDR3 DNA: TGTGCCAGCACCGCGGACGAAGGGTGGCAGCCCCAGCATTTT.

This clonotype turned up a few times. The gene calls are TRBV4-3 and TRBJ1-5; 7 bases align to TRBD1. V was pared by 0 bases and J by 4 bases, with 9 bases of the junction left unmatched. In germline, CDR1 is LGHNA, CDR2 YSLEER. This CDR3 has 17 residues. In DNA, the CDR3 is TGCGCCAGCAGCCAAGATTATAAAGGGGGCACTAATCAGCCCCAGCATTTT. Translating it yields CASSQDYKGGTNQPQHF.